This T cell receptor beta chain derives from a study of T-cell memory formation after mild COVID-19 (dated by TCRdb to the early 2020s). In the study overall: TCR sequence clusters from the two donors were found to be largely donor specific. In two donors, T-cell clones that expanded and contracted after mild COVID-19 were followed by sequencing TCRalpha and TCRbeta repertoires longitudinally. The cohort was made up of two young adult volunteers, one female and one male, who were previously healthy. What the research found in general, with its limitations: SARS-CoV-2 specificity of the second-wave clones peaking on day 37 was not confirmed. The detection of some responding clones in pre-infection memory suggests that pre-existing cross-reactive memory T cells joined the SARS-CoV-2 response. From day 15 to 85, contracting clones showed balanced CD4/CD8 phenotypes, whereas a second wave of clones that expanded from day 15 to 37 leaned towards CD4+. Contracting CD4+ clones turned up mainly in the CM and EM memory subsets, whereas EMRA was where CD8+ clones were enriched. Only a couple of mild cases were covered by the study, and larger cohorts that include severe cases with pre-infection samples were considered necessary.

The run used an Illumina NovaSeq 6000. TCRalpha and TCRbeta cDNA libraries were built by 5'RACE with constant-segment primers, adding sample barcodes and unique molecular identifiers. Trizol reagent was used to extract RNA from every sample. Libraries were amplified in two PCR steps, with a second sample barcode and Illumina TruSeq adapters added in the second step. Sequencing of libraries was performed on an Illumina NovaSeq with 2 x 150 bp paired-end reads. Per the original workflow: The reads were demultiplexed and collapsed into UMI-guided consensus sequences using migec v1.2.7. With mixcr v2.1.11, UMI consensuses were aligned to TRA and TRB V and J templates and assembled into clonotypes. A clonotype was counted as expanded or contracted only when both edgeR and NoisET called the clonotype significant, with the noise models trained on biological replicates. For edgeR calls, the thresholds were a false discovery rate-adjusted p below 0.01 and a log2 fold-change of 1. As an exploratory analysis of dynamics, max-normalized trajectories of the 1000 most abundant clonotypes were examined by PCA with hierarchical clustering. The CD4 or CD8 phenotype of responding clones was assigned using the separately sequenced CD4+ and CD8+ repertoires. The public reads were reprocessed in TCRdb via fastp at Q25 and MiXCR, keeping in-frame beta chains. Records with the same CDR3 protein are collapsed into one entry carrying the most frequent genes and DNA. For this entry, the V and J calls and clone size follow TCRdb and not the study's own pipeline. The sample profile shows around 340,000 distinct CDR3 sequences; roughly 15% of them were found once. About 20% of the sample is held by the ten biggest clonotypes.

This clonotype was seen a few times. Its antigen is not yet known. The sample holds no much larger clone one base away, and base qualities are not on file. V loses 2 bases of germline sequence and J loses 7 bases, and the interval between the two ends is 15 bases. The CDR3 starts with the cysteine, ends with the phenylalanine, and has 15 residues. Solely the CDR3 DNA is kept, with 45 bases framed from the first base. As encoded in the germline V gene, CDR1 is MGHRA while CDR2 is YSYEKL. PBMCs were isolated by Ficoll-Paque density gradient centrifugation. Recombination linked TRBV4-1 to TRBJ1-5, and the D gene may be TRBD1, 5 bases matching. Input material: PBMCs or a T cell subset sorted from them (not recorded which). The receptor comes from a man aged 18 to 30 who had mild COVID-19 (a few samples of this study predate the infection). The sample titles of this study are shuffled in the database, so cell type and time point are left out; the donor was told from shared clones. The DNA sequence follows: TGCGCCAGCAGCCAAACTGGCAGGGTCGGGCAGCCCCAGCATTTT. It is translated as CASSQTGRVGQPQHF.